This TCR beta chain was recorded in a study of blood T cell repertoires in COVID-19. Background on the study: From the United States, Italy and Spain came samples of acute and convalescent COVID-19. The cDNA or gDNA used as material had been derived from T cells, B-cell-depleted T cells, or PBMCs.

Source study methods: How many nucleated cells were present was estimated from reference gene primer amplification. The assay was immunoSEQ multiplex PCR, and TCRdb's table has in-frame clones only and misses some. The V and J calls and the clone size are those of that table, but D and trimming were determined from the DNA. This sample has 130,000 to 150,000 clones, with about nine tenths found just once. This TCR was recovered from a man in his forties or fifties with active or convalescent COVID-19. Material: peripheral blood.

The CDR3 sequence is CATSKLAGGVDTQYF. CDR3 DNA sequence: TGTGCCACCAGCAAACTAGCGGGAGGGGTAGATACGCAGTATTTT. V usage is TRBV15 and J usage is TRBJ2-3; 13 bases are a match to TRBD2. This CDR3 region has 15 residues. Germline lookup yields CDR1 LNHNV and CDR2 YYDKDF (reference sequence). V lost 4 bases and J lost 5; bases outside the gene matches: 3.